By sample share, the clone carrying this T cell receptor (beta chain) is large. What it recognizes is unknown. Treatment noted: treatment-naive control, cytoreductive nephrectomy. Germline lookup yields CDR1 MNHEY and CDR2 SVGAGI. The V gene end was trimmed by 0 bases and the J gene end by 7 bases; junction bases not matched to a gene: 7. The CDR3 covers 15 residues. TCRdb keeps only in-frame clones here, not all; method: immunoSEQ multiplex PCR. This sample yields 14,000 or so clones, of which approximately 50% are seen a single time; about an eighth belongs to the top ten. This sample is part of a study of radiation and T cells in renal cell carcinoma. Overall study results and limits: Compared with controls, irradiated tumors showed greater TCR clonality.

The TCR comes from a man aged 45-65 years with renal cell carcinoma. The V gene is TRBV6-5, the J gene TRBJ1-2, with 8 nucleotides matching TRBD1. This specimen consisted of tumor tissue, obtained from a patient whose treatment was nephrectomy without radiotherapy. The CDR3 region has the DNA TGTGCCAGCAGTTACTCCAGGACAGGGTTCGTTGGCTACACCTTC. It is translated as CASSYSRTGFVGYTF.